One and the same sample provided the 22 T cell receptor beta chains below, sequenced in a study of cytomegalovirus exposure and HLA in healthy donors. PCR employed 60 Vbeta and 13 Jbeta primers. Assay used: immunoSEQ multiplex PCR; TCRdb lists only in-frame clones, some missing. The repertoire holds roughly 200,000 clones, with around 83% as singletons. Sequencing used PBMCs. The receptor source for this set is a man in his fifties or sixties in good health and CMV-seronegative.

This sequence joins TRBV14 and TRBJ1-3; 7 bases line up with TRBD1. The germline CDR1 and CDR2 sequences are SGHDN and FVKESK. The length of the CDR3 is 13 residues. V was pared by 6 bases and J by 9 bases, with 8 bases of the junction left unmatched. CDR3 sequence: CASSRQGISTIYF. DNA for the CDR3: TGTGCCAGCAGTAGACAGGGAATAAGCACCATATATTTT.

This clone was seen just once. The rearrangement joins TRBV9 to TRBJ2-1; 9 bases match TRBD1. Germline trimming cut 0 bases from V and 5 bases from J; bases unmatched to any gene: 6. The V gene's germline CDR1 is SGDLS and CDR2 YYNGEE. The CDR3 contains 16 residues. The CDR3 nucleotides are TGTGCCAGCAGCGTAGTCGGACAGGGGAGACACAATGAGCAGTTCTTC. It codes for CASSVVGQGRHNEQFF.

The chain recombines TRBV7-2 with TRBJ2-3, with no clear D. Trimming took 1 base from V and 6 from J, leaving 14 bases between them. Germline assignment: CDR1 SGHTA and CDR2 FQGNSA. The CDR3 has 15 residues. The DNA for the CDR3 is TGTGCCAGCAGCTTAGGCGCCCGTACCGGGGATACGCAGTATTTT. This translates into CASSLGARTGDTQYF.

CDR3 DNA: TGTGCCAGCAGCTTAGGAGAAACTAACTATGGCTACACCTTC. Translating gives CASSLGETNYGYTF. V gene TRBV7-9 combines with J gene TRBJ1-2; D gene ambiguous. This CDR3 has 14 amino acids. V was pared by 1 base and J by 0 bases, with 6 bases between. The germline CDR1 and CDR2 sequences are SEHNR and FQNEAQ (reference sequence).

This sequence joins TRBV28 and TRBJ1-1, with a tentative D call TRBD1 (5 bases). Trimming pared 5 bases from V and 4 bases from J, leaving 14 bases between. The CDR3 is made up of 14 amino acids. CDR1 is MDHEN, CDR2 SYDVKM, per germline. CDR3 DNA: TGTGCCAGCAGTCCACCGGTGGGGCGCACTGAAGCTTTCTTT. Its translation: CASSPPVGRTEAFF.

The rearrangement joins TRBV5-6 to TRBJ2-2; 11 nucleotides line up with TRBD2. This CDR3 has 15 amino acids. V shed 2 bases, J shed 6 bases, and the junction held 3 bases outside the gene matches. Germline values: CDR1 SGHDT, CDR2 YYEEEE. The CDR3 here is CASSFGTSGPGELFF. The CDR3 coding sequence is TGTGCCAGCAGCTTTGGGACTAGCGGTCCCGGGGAGCTGTTTTTT.

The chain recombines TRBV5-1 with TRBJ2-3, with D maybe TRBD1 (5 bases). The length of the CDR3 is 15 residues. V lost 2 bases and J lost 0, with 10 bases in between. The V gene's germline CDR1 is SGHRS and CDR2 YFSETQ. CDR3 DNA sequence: TGCGCCAGCAGCTTTGAAGGGGCTAGCACAGATACGCAGTATTTT. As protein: CASSFEGASTDTQYF.

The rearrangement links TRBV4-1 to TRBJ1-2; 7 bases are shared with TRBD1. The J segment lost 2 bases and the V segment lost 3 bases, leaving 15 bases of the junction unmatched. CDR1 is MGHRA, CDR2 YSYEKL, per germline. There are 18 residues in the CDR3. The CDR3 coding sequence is TGCGCCAGCAGCCAGGATTTTACAGGGGCTCCTCTCAACTATGGCTACACCTTC. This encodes CASSQDFTGAPLNYGYTF.

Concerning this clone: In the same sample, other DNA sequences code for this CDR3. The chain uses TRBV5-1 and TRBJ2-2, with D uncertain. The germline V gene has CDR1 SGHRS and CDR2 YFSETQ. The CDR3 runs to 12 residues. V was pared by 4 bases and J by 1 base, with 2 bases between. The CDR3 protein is CASSQNTGELFF. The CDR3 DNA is TGCGCCAGCAGCCAGAACACCGGGGAGCTGTTTTTT.

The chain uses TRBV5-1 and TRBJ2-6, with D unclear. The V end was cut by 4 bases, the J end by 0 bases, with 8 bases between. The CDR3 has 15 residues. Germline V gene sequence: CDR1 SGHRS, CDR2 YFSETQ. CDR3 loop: CASSIGSSGANVLTF. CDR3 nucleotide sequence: TGCGCCAGCAGCATTGGCAGCTCTGGGGCCAACGTCCTGACTTTC.

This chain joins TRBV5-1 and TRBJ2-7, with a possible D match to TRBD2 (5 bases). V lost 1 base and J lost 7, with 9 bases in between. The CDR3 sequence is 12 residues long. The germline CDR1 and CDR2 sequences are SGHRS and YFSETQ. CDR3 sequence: CASSLYREEQYF. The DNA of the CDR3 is TGCGCCAGCAGCTTGTACCGGGAAGAGCAGTACTTC.

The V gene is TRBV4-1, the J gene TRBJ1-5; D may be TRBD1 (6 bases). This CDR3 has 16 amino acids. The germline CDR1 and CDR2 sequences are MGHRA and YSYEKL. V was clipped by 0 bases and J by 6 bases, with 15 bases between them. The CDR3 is CASSQDLGALGQPQHF. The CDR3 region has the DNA TGCGCCAGCAGCCAAGATTTGGGGGCATTAGGTCAGCCCCAGCATTTT.

DNA of the CDR3: TGTGCCAGCAGCTTAGTGGGGGCGTCAGCGGGGGCATACGAGCAGTACTTC. As protein: CASSLVGASAGAYEQYF. The rearrangement uses TRBV7-8 and TRBJ2-7, with 8 bases identical to TRBD2. V lost 1 base and J lost 4; bases outside the gene matches: 12. This CDR3 comprises 17 residues. Germline CDR1 is SGHVS and CDR2 is FQNEAQ.

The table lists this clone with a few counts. This CDR3 reads CASGRPGGNTEAFF. The CDR3 DNA is TGTGCCAGCGGACGTCCCGGGGGGAACACTGAAGCTTTCTTT. The chain is built from TRBV5-6 and TRBJ1-1, with D tentatively TRBD1 (5 bases). Trimming left V 7 bases short and J 1 base short, with 14 bases between. The CDR3 is 14 amino acids. Per germline, CDR1 SGHDT and CDR2 YYEEEE.

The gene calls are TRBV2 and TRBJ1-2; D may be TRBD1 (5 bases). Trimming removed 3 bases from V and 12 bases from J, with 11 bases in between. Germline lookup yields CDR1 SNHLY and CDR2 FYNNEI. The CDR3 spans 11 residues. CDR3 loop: CASSENRGDTF. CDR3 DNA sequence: TGTGCCAGCAGTGAGAACCGGGGGGACACCTTC.

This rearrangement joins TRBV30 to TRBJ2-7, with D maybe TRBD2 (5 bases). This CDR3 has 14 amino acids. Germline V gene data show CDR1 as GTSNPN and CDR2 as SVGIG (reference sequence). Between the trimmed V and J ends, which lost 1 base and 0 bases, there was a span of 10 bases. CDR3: CAWSGGWGSYEQYF. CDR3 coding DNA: TGTGCCTGGAGTGGAGGGTGGGGCTCCTACGAGCAGTACTTC.

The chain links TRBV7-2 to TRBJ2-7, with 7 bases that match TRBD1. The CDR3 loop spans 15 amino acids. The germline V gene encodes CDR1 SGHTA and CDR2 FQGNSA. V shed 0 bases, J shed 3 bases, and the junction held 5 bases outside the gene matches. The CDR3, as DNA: TGTGCCAGCAGCTTAGCTCCCCGGGACAGCTACGAGCAGTACTTC. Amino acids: CASSLAPRDSYEQYF.

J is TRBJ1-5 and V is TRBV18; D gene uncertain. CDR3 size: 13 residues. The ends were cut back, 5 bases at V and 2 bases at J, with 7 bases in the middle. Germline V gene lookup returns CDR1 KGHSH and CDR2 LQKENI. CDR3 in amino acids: CASSVFGNQPQHF. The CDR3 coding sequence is TGTGCCAGCTCAGTGTTCGGCAATCAGCCCCAGCATTTT.

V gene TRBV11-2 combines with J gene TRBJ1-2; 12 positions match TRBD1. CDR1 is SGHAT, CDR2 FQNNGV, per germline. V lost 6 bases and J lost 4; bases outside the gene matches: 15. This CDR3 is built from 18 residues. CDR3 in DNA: TGTGCCAGCAGGAACCACCGGGACAGGGGGCCGGGTAGCTATGGCTACACCTTC. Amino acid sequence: CASRNHRDRGPGSYGYTF.

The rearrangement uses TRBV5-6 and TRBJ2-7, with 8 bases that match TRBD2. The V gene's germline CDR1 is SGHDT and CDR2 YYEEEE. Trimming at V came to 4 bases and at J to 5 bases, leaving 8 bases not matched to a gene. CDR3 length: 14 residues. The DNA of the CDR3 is TGTGCCAGCAGCGGGAGCGGGAGTTCCGACGAGCAGTACTTC. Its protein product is CASSGSGSSDEQYF. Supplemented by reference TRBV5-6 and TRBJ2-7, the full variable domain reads DAGVTQSPTHLIKTRGQQVTLRCSPKSGHDTVSWYQQALGQGPQFIFQYYEEEERQRGNFPDRFSGHQFPNYSSELNVNALLLGDSALYLCASSGSGSSDEQYFGPGTRLTVT.

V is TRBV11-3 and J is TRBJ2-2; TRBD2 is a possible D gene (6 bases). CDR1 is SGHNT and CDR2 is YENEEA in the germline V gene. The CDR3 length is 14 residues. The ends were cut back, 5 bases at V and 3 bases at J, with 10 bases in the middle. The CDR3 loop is CASSAREYTGELFF. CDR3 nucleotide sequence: TGTGCCAGCAGCGCCCGGGAGTACACCGGGGAGCTGTTTTTT.

CDR3 amino acids: CASSLPSAGKETQYF. DNA for the CDR3: TGTGCCAGCAGTTTACCCTCAGCGGGGAAAGAGACCCAGTACTTC. The rearrangement uses TRBV28 and TRBJ2-5; 7 bases fit TRBD2. J was trimmed by 3 bases and V by 2 bases; bases with no gene match: 6. The CDR3 covers 15 residues. Germline CDR1 MDHEN, CDR2 SYDVKM. Based on the CDR3 plus reference TRBV28 and TRBJ2-5, the full variable domain is DVKVTQSSRYLVKRTGEKVFLECVQDMDHENMFWYRQDPGLGLRLIYFSYDVKMKEKGDIPEGYSVSREKKERFSLILESASTNQTSMYLCASSLPSAGKETQYFGPGTRLLVL.